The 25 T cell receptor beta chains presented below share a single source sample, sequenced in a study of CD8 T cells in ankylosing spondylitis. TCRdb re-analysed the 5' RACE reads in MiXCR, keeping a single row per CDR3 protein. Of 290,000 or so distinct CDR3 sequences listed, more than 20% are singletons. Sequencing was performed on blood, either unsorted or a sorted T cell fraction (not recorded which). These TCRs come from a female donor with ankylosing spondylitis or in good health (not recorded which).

CDR3 region: CASSVGLAHNEQFF. The CDR3 DNA reads as TGTGCCAGCAGCGTGGGACTAGCGCACAATGAGCAGTTCTTC. The J gene is TRBJ2-1, the V gene TRBV9; TRBD2 matches at 10 bases. J lost 5 bases, V lost 2 bases, and 1 base had no gene match. Germline-derived CDR1 and CDR2 are SGDLS and YYNGEE. The CDR3 totals 14 residues.

CDR3 sequence: CSASFYGRENTGELFF. CDR3 bases: TGCAGTGCTAGCTTTTACGGGAGGGAGAACACCGGGGAGCTGTTTTTT. The chain couples TRBV20-1 to TRBJ2-2, with 8 bases matching TRBD2. With 3 bases clipped from V and 1 base from J, the junction kept 7 bases outside the gene matches. Germline lookup yields CDR1 DFQATT and CDR2 SNEGSKA (reference sequence). The CDR3 spans 16 residues.

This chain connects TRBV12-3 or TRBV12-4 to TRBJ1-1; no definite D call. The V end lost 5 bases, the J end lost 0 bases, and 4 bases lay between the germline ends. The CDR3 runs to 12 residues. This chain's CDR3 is CASSVLNTEAFF. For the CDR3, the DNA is TGTGCCAGCAGTGTATTGAACACTGAAGCTTTCTTT.

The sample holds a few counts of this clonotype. The CDR3 loop reads CASSLDGTATDTQYF. The DNA for the CDR3 is TGTGCCAGCAGCTTAGACGGGACTGCAACAGATACGCAGTATTTT. The chain couples TRBV7-9 to TRBJ2-3; D is possibly TRBD2 (6 bases). With 1 base removed from V and 3 bases from J, the gap between germline ends came to 11 bases. Germline CDR1 SEHNR, CDR2 FQNEAQ (reference sequence). There are 15 residues in the CDR3. Using reference TRBV7-9 and TRBJ2-3 for the parts outside the CDR3, the full variable domain is DTGVSQNPRHKITKRGQNVTFRCDPISEHNRLYWYRQTLGQGPEFLTYFQNEAQLEKSRLLSDRFSAERPKGSFSTLEIQRTEQGDSAMYLCASSLDGTATDTQYFGPGTRLTVL.

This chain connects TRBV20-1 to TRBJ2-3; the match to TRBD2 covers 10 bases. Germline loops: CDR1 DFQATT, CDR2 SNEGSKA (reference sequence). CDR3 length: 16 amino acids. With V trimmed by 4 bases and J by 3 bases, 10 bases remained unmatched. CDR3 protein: CSATGLLAGKTDTQYF. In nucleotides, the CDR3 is TGCAGTGCTACGGGCCTACTAGCGGGAAAAACAGATACGCAGTATTTT.

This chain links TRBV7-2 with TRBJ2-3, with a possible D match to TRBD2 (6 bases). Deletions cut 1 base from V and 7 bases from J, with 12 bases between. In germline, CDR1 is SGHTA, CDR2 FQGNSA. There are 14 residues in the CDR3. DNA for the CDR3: TGTGCCAGCAGCTTAGGGGCGGGGAGCAATACGCAGTATTTT. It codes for CASSLGAGSNTQYF.

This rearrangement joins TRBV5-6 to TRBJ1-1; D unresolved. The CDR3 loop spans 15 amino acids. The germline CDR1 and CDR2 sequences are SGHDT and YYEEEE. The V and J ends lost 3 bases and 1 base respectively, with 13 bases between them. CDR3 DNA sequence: TGTGCCAGCAGCTGGGCCTTACAGCAGAACACTGAAGCTTTCTTT. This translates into CASSWALQQNTEAFF. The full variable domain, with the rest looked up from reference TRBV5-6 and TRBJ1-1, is DAGVTQSPTHLIKTRGQQVTLRCSPKSGHDTVSWYQQALGQGPQFIFQYYEEEERQRGNFPDRFSGHQFPNYSSELNVNALLLGDSALYLCASSWALQQNTEAFFGQGTRLTVV.

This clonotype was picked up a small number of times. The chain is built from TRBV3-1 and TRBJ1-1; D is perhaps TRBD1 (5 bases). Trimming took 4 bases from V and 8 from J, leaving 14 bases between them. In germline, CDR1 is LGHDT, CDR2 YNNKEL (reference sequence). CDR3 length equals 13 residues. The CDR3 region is CASSPLGGGEAFF. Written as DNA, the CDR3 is TGTGCCAGCAGCCCCTTGGGGGGAGGCGAAGCTTTCTTT.

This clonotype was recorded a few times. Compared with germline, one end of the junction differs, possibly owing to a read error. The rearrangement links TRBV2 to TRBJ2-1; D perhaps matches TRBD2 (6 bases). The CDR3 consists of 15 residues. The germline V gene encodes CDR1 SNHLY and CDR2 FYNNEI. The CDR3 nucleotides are TGTGCCACCCGGGACTCCTTAAACTCCTACAATGGGCAGTTCTTC. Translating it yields CATRDSLNSYNGQFF.

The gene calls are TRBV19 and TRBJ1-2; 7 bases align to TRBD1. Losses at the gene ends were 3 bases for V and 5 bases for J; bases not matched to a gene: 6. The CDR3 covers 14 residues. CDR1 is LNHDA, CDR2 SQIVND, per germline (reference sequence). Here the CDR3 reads CASSITHRGYGYTF. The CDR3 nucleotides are TGTGCCAGTAGTATTACCCACAGGGGTTATGGCTACACCTTC.

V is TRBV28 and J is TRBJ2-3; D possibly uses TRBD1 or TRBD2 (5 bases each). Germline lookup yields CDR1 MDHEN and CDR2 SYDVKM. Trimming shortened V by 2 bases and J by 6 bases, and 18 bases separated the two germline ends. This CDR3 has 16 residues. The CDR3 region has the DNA TGTGCCAGCAGTTTAAGTGGGGCGGTTTGGGGGGATACGCAGTATTTT. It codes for CASSLSGAVWGDTQYF.

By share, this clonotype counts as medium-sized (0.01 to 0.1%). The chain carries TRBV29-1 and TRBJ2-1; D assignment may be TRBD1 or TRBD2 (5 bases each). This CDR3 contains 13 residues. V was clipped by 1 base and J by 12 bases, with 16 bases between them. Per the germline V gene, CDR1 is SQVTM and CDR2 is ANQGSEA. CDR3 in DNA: TGCAGCGTTGAAGGGTTAGCGACCCAGGGGCAGTTCTTC. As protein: CSVEGLATQGQFF.

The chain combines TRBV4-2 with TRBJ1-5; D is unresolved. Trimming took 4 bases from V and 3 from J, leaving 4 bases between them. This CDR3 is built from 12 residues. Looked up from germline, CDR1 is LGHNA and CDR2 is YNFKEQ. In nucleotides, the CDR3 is TGTGCCAGCAGCCCGGTCAATCAGCCCCAGCATTTT. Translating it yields CASSPVNQPQHF.

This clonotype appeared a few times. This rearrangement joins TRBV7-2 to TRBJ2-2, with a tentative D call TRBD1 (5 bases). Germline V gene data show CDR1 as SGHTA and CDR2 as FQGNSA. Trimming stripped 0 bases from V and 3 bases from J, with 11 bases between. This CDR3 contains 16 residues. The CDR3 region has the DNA TGTGCCAGCAGCTTAGCGCTCGGCAGGGACACCGGGGAGCTGTTTTTT. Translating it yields CASSLALGRDTGELFF.

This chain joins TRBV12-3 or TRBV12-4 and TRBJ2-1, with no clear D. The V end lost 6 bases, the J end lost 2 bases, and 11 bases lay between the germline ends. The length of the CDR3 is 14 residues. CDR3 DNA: TGTGCCAGCAGCCGGACCGGTGCCTACAATGAGCAGTTCTTC. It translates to CASSRTGAYNEQFF.

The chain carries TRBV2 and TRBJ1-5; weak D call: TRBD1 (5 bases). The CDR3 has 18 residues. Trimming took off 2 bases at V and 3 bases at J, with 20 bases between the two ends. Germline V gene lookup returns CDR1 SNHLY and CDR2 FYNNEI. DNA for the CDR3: TGTGCCAGCAGTGAATTTTCTCTTAAACGGGGGGTCAATCAGCCCCAGCATTTT. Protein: CASSEFSLKRGVNQPQHF.

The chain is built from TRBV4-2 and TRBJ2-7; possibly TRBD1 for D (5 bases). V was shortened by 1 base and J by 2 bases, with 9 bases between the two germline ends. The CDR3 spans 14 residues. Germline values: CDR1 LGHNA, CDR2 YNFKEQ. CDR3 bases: TGTGCCAGCAGCCAAGGGGGCTCGGCCTACGAGCAGTACTTC. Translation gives CASSQGGSAYEQYF.

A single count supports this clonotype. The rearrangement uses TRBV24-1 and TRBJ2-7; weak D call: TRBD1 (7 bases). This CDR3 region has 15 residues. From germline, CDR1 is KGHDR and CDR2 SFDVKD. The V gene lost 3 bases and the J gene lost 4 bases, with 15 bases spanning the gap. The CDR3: CATSDPQGDFYEQYF. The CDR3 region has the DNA TGTGCCACCAGTGATCCCCAGGGGGACTTTTACGAGCAGTACTTC.

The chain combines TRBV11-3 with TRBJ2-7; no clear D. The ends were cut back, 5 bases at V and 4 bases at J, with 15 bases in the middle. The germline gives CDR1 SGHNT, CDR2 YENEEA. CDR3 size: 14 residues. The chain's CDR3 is CASSRPDVPYEQYF. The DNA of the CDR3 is TGTGCCAGCAGCCGACCAGACGTCCCTTACGAGCAGTACTTC.

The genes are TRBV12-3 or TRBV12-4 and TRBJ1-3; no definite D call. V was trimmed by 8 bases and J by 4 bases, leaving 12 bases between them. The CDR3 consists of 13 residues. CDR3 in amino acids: CASSGRLGNTIYF. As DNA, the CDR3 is TGTGCCAGCTCGGGGAGGTTGGGAAACACCATATATTTT.

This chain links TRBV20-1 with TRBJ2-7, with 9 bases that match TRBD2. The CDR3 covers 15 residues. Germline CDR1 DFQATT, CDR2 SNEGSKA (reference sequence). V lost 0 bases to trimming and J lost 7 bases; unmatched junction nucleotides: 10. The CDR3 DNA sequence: TGCAGTGCTAGAGATAGGCGGGAGGGCGGCCGGGAGCAGTACTTC. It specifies CSARDRREGGREQYF.

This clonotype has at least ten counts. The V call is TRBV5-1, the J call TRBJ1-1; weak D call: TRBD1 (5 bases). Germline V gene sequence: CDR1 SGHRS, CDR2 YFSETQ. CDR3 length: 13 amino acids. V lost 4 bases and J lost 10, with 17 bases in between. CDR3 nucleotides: TGCGCCAGCAGCGCCGGGACGGAACAACCAGCTTTCTTT. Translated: CASSAGTEQPAFF.

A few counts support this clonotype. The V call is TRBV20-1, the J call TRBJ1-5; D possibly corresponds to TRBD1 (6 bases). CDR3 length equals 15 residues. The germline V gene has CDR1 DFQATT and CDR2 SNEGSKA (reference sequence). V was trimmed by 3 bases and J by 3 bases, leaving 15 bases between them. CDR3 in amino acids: CSASRGSGNNQPQHF. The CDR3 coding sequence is TGCAGTGCTAGCAGGGGCTCTGGAAACAATCAGCCCCAGCATTTT.

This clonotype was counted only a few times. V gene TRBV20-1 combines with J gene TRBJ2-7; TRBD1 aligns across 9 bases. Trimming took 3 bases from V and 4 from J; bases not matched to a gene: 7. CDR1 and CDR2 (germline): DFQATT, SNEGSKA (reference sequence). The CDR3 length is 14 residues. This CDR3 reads CSARPKTGGYEQYF. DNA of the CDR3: TGCAGTGCTAGGCCCAAGACAGGGGGATACGAGCAGTACTTC.

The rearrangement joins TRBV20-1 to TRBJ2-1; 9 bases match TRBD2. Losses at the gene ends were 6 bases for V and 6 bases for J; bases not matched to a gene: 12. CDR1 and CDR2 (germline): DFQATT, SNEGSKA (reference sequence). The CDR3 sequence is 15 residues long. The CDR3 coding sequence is TGCAGTGCGCCGCCGGCGGGAGGGTTGGGCAATGAGCAGTTCTTC. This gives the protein CSAPPAGGLGNEQFF.